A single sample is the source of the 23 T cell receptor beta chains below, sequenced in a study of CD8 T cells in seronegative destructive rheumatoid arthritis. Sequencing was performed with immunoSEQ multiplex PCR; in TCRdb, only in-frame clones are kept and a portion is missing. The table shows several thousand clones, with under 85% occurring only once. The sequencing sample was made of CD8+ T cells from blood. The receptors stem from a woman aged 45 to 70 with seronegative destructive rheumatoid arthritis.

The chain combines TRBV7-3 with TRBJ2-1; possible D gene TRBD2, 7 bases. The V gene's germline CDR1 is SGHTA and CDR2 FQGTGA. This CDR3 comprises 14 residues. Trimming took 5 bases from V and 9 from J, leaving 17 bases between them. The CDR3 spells CASSPLGGGSEQFF. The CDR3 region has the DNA TGTGCCAGCAGCCCCCTTGGCGGGGGCAGTGAGCAGTTCTTC.

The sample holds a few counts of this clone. As DNA, the CDR3 is TGTGCCTGGAGTTCGGACAGCGCTAACTATGGCTACACCTTC. Translation: CAWSSDSANYGYTF. This sequence joins TRBV30 and TRBJ1-2; a possible D gene is TRBD1 (6 bases). The V end was cut by 2 bases, the J end by 0 bases, with 10 bases between. Germline assignment: CDR1 GTSNPN and CDR2 SVGIG (reference sequence). This CDR3 is 14 amino acids long.

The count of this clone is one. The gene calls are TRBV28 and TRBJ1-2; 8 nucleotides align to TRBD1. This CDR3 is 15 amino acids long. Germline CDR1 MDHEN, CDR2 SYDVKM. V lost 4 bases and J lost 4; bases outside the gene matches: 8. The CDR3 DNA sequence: TGTGCCAGCAGTTCGGGACAGGTGAAACCCTATGGCTACACCTTC. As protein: CASSSGQVKPYGYTF.

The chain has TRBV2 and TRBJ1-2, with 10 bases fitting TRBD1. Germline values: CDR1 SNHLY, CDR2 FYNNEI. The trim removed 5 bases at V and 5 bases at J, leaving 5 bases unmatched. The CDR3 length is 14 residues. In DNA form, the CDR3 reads TGTGCCAGCAGTTGGACAGGGGGGGGATATGGCTACACCTTC. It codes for CASSWTGGGYGYTF.

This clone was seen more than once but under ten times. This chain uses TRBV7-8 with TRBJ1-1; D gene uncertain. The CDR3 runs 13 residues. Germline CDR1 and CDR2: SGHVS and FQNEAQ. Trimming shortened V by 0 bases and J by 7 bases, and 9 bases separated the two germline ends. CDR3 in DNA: TGTGCCAGCAGCTTAGCTCCGAGGGTTGAAGCTTTCTTT. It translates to CASSLAPRVEAFF. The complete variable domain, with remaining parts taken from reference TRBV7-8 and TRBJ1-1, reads GAGVSQSPRYKVAKRGQDVALRCDPISGHVSLFWYQQALGQGPEFLTYFQNEAQLDKSGLPSDRFFAERPEGSVSTLKIQRTQQEDSAVYLCASSLAPRVEAFFGQGTRLTVV.

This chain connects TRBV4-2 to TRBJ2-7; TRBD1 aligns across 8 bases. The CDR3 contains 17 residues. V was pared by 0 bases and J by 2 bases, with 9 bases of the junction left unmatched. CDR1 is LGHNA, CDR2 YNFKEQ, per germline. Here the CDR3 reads CASSQDGGAGGPYEQYF. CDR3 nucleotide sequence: TGTGCCAGCAGCCAAGATGGAGGAGCAGGGGGCCCCTACGAGCAGTACTTC.

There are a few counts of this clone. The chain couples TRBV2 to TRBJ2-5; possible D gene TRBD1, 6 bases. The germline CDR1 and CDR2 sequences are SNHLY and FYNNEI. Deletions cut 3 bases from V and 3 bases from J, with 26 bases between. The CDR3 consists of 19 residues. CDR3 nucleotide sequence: TGTGCCAGCAGTGATTCCCCTCCACAGGGCCGAAGAGGGAAAGAGACCCAGTACTTC. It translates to CASSDSPPQGRRGKETQYF. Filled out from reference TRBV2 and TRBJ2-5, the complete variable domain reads EPEVTQTPSHQVTQMGQEVILRCVPISNHLYFYWYRQILGQKVEFLVSFYNNEISEKSEIFDDQFSVERPDGSNFTLKIRSTKLEDSAMYFCASSDSPPQGRRGKETQYFGPGTRLLVL.

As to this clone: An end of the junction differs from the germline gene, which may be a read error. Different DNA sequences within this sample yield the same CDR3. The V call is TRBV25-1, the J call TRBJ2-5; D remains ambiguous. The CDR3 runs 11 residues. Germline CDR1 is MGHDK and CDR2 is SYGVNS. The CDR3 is CASTVYETQYF. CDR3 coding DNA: TGCGCCAGCACGGTTTACGAGACCCAGTACTTC.

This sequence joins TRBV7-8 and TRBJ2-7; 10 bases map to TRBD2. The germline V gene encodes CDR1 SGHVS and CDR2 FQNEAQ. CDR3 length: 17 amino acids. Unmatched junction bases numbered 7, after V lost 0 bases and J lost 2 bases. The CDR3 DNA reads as TGTGCCAGCAGCTTAGCGAACCCCCTAGCGGGGGCCTACGAGCAGTACTTC. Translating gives CASSLANPLAGAYEQYF.

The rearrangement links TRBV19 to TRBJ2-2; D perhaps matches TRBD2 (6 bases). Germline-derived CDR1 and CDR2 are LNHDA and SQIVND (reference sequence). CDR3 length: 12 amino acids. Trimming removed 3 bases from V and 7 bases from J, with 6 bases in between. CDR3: CASSIGSGELFF. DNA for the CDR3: TGTGCCAGTAGTATCGGGAGCGGGGAGCTGTTTTTT.

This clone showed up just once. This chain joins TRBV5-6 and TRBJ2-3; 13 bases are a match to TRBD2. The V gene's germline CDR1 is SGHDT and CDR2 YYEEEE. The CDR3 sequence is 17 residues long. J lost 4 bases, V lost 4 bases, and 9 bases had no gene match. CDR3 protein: CASSRFGLAGVSDTQYF. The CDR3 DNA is TGTGCCAGCAGCCGCTTCGGACTAGCGGGGGTATCAGATACGCAGTATTTT.

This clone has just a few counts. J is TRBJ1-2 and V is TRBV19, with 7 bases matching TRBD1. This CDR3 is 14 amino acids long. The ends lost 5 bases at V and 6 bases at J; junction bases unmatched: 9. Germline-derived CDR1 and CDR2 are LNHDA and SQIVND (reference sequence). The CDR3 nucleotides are TGTGCCAGTAGTCAGGGGACAGCCATGGATGGCTACACCTTC. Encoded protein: CASSQGTAMDGYTF. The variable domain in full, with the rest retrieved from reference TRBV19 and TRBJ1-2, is DGGITQSPKYLFRKEGQNVTLSCEQNLNHDAMYWYRQDPGQGLRLIYYSQIVNDFQKGDIAEGYSVSREKKESFPLTVTSAQKNPTAFYLCASSQGTAMDGYTFGSGTRLTVV.

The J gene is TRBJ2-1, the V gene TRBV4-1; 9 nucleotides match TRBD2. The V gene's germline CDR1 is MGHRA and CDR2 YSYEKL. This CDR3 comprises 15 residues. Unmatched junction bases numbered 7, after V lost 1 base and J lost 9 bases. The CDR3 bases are TGCGCCAGCAGCCAAGTTGGCGGGGGGGCCATTGAGCAGTTCTTC. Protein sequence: CASSQVGGGAIEQFF.

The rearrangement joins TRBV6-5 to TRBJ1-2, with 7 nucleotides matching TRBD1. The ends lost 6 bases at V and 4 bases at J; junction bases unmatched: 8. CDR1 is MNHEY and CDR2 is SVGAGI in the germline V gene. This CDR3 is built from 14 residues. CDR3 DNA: TGTGCCAGCAGACCACAGGGGAGCTTCTATGGCTACACCTTC. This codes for CASRPQGSFYGYTF.

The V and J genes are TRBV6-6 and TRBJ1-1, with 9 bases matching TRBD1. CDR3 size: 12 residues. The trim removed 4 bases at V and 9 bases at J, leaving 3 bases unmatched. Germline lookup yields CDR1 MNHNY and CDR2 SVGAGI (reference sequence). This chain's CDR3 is CASSSGQGQAFF. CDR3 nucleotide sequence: TGTGCCAGCAGTTCGGGACAGGGACAAGCTTTCTTT.

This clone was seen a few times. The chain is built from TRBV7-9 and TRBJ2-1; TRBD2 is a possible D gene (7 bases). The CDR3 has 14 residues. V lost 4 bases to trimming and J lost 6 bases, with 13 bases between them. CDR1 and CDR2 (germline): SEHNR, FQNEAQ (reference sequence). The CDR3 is CASSSNGGRNEQFF. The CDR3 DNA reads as TGTGCCAGCAGCTCTAACGGGGGGCGCAATGAGCAGTTCTTC.

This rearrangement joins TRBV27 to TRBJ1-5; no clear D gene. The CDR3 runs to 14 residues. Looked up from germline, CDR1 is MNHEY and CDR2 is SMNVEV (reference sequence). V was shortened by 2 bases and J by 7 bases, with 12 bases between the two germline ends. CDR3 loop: CASSLNGGHQPQHF. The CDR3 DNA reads TGTGCCAGCAGTTTAAACGGAGGGCACCAGCCCCAGCATTTT.

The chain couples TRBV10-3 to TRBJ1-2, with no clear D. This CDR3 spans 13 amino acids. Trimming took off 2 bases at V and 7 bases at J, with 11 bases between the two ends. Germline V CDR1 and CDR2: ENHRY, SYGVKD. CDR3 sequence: CAISEVGETGYTF. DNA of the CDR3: TGTGCCATCAGTGAGGTCGGGGAAACTGGCTACACCTTC.

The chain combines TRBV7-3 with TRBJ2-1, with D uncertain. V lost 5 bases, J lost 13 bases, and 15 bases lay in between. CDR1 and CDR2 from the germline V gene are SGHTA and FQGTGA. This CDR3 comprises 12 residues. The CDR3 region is CASSPDSAAQFF. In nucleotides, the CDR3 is TGTGCCAGCAGCCCCGACTCGGCGGCTCAGTTCTTC.

CDR3 sequence: CASSARGARTEAFF. Written as DNA, the CDR3 is TGTGCCAGCAGCGCGCGCGGGGCGCGGACTGAAGCTTTCTTT. The chain recombines TRBV9 with TRBJ1-1; D possibly corresponds to TRBD1 (5 bases). The V end was cut by 3 bases, the J end by 5 bases, with 14 bases between. The germline V gene has CDR1 SGDLS and CDR2 YYNGEE. This CDR3 region has 14 residues.

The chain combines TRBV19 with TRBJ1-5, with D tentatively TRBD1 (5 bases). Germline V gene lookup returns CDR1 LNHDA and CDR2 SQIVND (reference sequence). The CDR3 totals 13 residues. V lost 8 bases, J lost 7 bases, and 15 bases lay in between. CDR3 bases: TGTGCCAGTCGCCGACAGCGAGACCAGCCCCAGCATTTT. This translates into CASRRQRDQPQHF.

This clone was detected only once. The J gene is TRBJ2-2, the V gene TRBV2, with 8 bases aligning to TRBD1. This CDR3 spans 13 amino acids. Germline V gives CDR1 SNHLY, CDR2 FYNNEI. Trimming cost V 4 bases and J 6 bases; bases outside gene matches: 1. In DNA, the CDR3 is TGTGCCAGCAGTGGACAGGGGTCCGGGGAGCTGTTTTTT. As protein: CASSGQGSGELFF.

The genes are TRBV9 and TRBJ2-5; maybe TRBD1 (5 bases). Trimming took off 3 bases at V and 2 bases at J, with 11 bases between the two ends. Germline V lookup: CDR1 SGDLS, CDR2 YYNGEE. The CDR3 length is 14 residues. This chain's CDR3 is CASSGGRPQETQYF. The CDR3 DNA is TGTGCCAGCAGCGGGGGCCGTCCTCAAGAGACCCAGTACTTC.